What follows describes a single T cell receptor (beta chain). V was clipped by 6 bases and J by 11 bases, with 23 bases between them. Looked up from germline, CDR1 is KGHSH and CDR2 is LQKENI. The CDR3 is 15 residues long. This specimen belongs to a study of shared clonotypes between healthy human individuals. Sequencing used immunoSEQ multiplex PCR; TCRdb keeps in-frame clones, though not all of them. The sample comprises about 710,000 clones, about two thirds of which are singletons, and approximately 2% rests with the top ten. Source material: memory CD4+ T cells sorted from blood. Indicated subset: CD45RA-negative fraction. The rearrangement uses TRBV18 and TRBJ1-5; possible D gene TRBD1, 5 bases. This sequence originates from a woman in her 30s in good health. CDR3 DNA: TGTGCCAGCTCCCCCACACCGGGGCAGCCCGTGACCCAGCATTTT. It is translated as CASSPTPGQPVTQHF.